This entry describes one T cell receptor (beta chain). The antigen is undetermined. The data were taken from a study of T cells in Graves' hyperthyroidism and ophthalmopathy. What was amplified from RNA transcripts were TCR beta CDR3 regions. The HTBI set primed first-round TCR CDR3 RT-PCR. Using its own MiXCR run on the multiplex PCR reads, TCRdb lists one record per CDR3 protein. In the table there are a few hundred thousand distinct CDR3 sequences, about a fifth of which are singletons. Study-wide findings and caveats: It was a median about seven months before onset that the model predicted ophthalmopathy.

The CDR3 has 16 amino acids. CDR1 and CDR2 (germline): SGHAT, FQNNGV. V was pared by 8 bases and J by 2 bases, with 21 bases between. The study included ophthalmopathy patients with Clinical Activity Score at least 3, NOSPECS grade at least 4 and duration under 3 months. The TCR originated in a man between 18 and 35 years old with Graves' ophthalmopathy. The chain recombines TRBV11-2 with TRBJ1-2; D is uncertain. Material: blood. The CDR3: CASSPPGVSLNYGYTF. CDR3 sequence (DNA): TGTGCCAGCTCACCCCCCGGGGTGTCGCTCAACTATGGCTACACCTTC.